This T cell receptor (beta chain) is from a study of shared T cell receptors in the human thymus. Libraries were prepared by immunoSEQ multiplex PCR; TCRdb keeps only in-frame clonotypes and omits some of them. The sample consists of hundreds of thousands of clones, about 95% of them appearing once. The specimen sequenced was thymocytes. The TCR comes from a human donor.

The CDR3 region is CASSLRTGENTGELFF. The CDR3 region has the DNA TGTGCCAGCAGCTTAAGAACAGGGGAAAACACCGGGGAGCTGTTTTTT. The J gene is TRBJ2-2, the V gene TRBV5-6; 7 bases map to TRBD1. V shed 2 bases and J 2 bases; nucleotides not matched to a gene: 6. In germline, CDR1 is SGHDT, CDR2 YYEEEE. The CDR3 covers 16 residues.